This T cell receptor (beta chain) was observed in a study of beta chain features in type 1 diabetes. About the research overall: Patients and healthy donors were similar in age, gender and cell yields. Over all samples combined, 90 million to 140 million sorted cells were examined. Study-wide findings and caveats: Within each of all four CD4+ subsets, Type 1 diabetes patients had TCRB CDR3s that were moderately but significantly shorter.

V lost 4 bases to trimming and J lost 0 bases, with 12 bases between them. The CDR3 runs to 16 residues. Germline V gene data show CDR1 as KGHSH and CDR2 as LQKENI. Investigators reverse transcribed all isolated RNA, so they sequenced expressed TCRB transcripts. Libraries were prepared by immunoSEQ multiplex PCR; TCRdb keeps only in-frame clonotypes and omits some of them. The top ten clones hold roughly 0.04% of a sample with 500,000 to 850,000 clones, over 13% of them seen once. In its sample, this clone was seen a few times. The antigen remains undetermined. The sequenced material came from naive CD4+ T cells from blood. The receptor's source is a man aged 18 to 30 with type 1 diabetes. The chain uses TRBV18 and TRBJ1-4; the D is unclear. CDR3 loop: CASSLQPFATNEKLFF. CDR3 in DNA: TGTGCCAGCTCACTTCAGCCTTTTGCAACTAATGAAAAACTGTTTTTT. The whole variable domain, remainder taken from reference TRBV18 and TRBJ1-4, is NAGVMQNPRHLVRRRGQEARLRCSPMKGHSHVYWYRQLPEEGLKFMVYLQKENIIDESGMPKERFSAEFPKEGPSILRIQQVVRGDSAAYFCASSLQPFATNEKLFFGSGTQLSVL.